Sequencing of this TCR beta chain was carried out in a study of CD8 T cells in ankylosing spondylitis. Findings of the study overall: Clones linked to disease, bearing a CD8+ phenotype, were relatively rare in peripheral blood. In the blood and synovial fluid of reactive arthritis, some motif variants had been previously reported. Blood from ankylosing spondylitis patients appeared to carry a characteristic eight-variant TCR beta motif. Clones tied to disease were said to be significantly enriched in matched ankylosing spondylitis synovial fluid.

Details on this clonotype: Antigen specificity is unknown.

Quantitative 5'-RACE with molecular barcodes was used to make the TCR beta libraries. TCRdb re-called the 5' RACE reads through MiXCR, storing one row per CDR3 protein. The sample gives about 450,000 distinct CDR3 sequences, 26% of which show up once; roughly 0.8% is in the top ten. Trimming shortened V by 1 base and J by 7 bases, and 10 bases separated the two germline ends. CDR3 size: 13 residues. The clonotype comes from a male donor with ankylosing spondylitis. The chain carries TRBV12-3 or TRBV12-4 and TRBJ1-2; D ambiguous. The specimen was blood, either unsorted or a sorted T cell fraction (not recorded which). Here the CDR3 DNA reads TGTGCCAGCAGTTTAGAGGAATCCGGTGGCTACACCTTC. This encodes CASSLEESGGYTF.